What follows are 20 T cell receptor beta chains derived from one specimen sequenced in a study of control samples from healthy donors and cancer patients. The table came from immunoSEQ multiplex PCR; TCRdb's copy has only in-frame clones and leaves some out. The profile shows approximately 150,000 clones, about 90% of them singletons. The sample taken for sequencing was blood. These receptor sequences come from a man between 18 and 35 years old in good health.

V and J are TRBV29-1 and TRBJ1-1; 9 nucleotides align to TRBD1. Losses at the gene ends were 7 bases for V and 4 bases for J; bases not matched to a gene: 10. The CDR3 is made up of 14 amino acids. Germline loops: CDR1 SQVTM, CDR2 ANQGSEA. The CDR3 nucleotides are TGCAGCGCCAGTCCAGTGGGACAGGGCACTGAAGCTTTCTTT. It specifies CSASPVGQGTEAFF.

V usage is TRBV10-3 and J usage is TRBJ2-7; 10 bases match TRBD1. The V and J ends lost 7 bases and 4 bases, in that order; junction bases with no gene match: 10. The CDR3 extends over 15 amino acids. Germline lookup yields CDR1 ENHRY and CDR2 SYGVKD. Here the CDR3 reads CAIIGTGAAGYEQYF. As DNA, the CDR3 is TGTGCCATCATCGGGACAGGGGCGGCCGGGTACGAGCAGTACTTC.

This sequence joins TRBV7-8 and TRBJ1-2; the D is unclear. Germline CDR1 is SGHVS and CDR2 is FQNEAQ. This CDR3 comprises 14 residues. V was trimmed by 0 bases and J by 6 bases, leaving 11 bases between them. The DNA of the CDR3 is TGTGCCAGCAGCTTAGCGGAGGCGGCCCATGGCTACACCTTC. Translated, it gives CASSLAEAAHGYTF.

The CDR3 bases are TGTGCCAGCAGTTTCTCCCCCGCAGGGGGCTCTGATGGCTACACCTTC. Protein sequence: CASSFSPAGGSDGYTF. J is TRBJ1-2 and V is TRBV27; 8 bases are shared with TRBD1. Germline assignment: CDR1 MNHEY and CDR2 SMNVEV (reference sequence). This CDR3 has 16 amino acids. V was pared by 3 bases and J by 6 bases, with 12 bases of the junction left unmatched.

V is TRBV9 and J is TRBJ2-7, with 7 positions matching TRBD2. Germline trimming cut 4 bases from V and 3 bases from J; bases unmatched to any gene: 10. The CDR3 is 15 amino acids. The germline CDR1 and CDR2 sequences are SGDLS and YYNGEE. For the CDR3, the DNA is TGTGCCAGCAGCCCTCAGCTGGGGGGGTACTACGAGCAGTACTTC. Protein product: CASSPQLGGYYEQYF.

The J gene is TRBJ2-1, the V gene TRBV9, with D perhaps TRBD2 (5 bases). Trimming pared 0 bases from V and 5 bases from J, leaving 12 bases between. Germline V gene lookup returns CDR1 SGDLS and CDR2 YYNGEE. The CDR3 has 15 amino acids. In DNA form, the CDR3 reads TGTGCCAGCAGCGTAGGGGCCCGGGGAAACAATGAGCAGTTCTTC. This encodes CASSVGARGNNEQFF. Using reference TRBV9 and TRBJ2-1 for the parts outside the CDR3, the full variable domain is DSGVTQTPKHLITATGQRVTLRCSPRSGDLSVYWYQQSLDQGLQFLIQYYNGEERAKGNILERFSAQQFPDLHSELNLSSLELGDSALYFCASSVGARGNNEQFFGPGTRLTVL.

V is TRBV28 and J is TRBJ2-7; D is perhaps TRBD1 (6 bases). The germline V and J ends were trimmed by 6 bases and 8 bases, with 20 bases remaining between them. The germline V gene encodes CDR1 MDHEN and CDR2 SYDVKM. The CDR3 has 14 amino acids. CDR3: CASREDSSITKQYF. Here the CDR3 DNA reads TGTGCCAGCAGAGAGGACAGTTCAATTACAAAGCAGTACTTC.

This clone was counted a single time. The V and J genes are TRBV25-1 and TRBJ2-3; D is undetermined. CDR1 is MGHDK and CDR2 is SYGVNS in the germline V gene. Trimming removed 3 bases at V and 6 bases at J, with 4 bases between. This CDR3 has 11 residues. DNA for the CDR3: TGTGCCAGCAGTGAGTGGGATACGCAGTATTTT. Its protein product is CASSEWDTQYF.

This clone has a handful of counts. This rearrangement joins TRBV28 to TRBJ1-5; D gene ambiguous. The CDR3 is made up of 16 amino acids. The germline V and J ends were trimmed by 3 bases and 5 bases, with 17 bases remaining between them. CDR1 is MDHEN and CDR2 is SYDVKM in the germline V gene. The CDR3 DNA follows: TGTGCCAGCAGTTTTTTGGGTGACTGGATTTATCAGCCCCAGCATTTT. Protein: CASSFLGDWIYQPQHF.

This chain uses TRBV7-2 with TRBJ2-2, with a weak D call TRBD2 (7 bases). CDR3 size: 16 residues. The germline V and J ends were trimmed by 3 bases and 4 bases, with 15 bases remaining between them. Germline V gene data show CDR1 as SGHTA and CDR2 as FQGNSA. The DNA of the CDR3 is TGTGCCAGCAGCTTCAGACGGGGGGCCCTCACCGGGGAGCTGTTTTTT. This translates into CASSFRRGALTGELFF.

The gene calls are TRBV7-2 and TRBJ2-3; TRBD2 is a possible D gene (5 bases). Germline V gene sequence: CDR1 SGHTA, CDR2 FQGNSA. Trimming stripped 2 bases from V and 9 bases from J, with 12 bases between. The CDR3 extends over 13 amino acids. The CDR3 loop is CASSLPWTGTQYF. Written as DNA, the CDR3 is TGTGCCAGCAGCTTACCTTGGACGGGGACGCAGTATTTT.

The rearrangement links TRBV9 to TRBJ2-1, with 16 bases lining up with TRBD2. Germline CDR1 reads SGDLS; CDR2 reads YYNGEE. CDR3 length: 19 residues. Losses at the gene ends were 6 bases for V and 1 base for J; bases not matched to a gene: 10. Here the CDR3 reads CASNPGLAGGPSSYNEQFF. As DNA, the CDR3 is TGTGCCAGCAACCCGGGACTAGCGGGGGGGCCGTCGTCCTACAATGAGCAGTTCTTC. Together with reference TRBV9 and TRBJ2-1, the CDR3 gives the full variable domain: DSGVTQTPKHLITATGQRVTLRCSPRSGDLSVYWYQQSLDQGLQFLIQYYNGEERAKGNILERFSAQQFPDLHSELNLSSLELGDSALYFCASNPGLAGGPSSYNEQFFGPGTRLTVL.

CDR3 protein: CASWGDRNTGELFF. In DNA, the CDR3 is TGTGCCAGTTGGGGGGACAGAAACACCGGGGAGCTGTTTTTT. V usage is TRBV19 and J usage is TRBJ2-2; D may be TRBD1 (7 bases). V lost 8 bases and J lost 2, with 12 bases in between. This CDR3 has 14 residues. Germline assignment: CDR1 LNHDA and CDR2 SQIVND (reference sequence).

The J gene is TRBJ1-5, the V gene TRBV7-2; no clear D. Trimming took 1 base from V and 5 from J, leaving 6 bases between them. Germline V CDR1 and CDR2: SGHTA, FQGNSA. There are 13 residues in the CDR3. CDR3 nucleotides: TGTGCCAGCAGCTTAGGAGGACATCAGCCCCAGCATTTT. This translates into CASSLGGHQPQHF.

This chain uses TRBV6-5 with TRBJ1-4; TRBD1 agrees at 7 bases. Germline loops: CDR1 MNHEY, CDR2 SVGAGI. J was trimmed by 4 bases and V by 4 bases; bases with no gene match: 6. The CDR3 extends over 15 amino acids. The CDR3 DNA reads TGTGCCAGCAGTTCCGGGACAGCCTTTAATGAAAAACTGTTTTTT. Translating gives CASSSGTAFNEKLFF.

V is TRBV11-2 and J is TRBJ2-3; D is undetermined. Between the trimmed V and J ends, which lost 3 bases and 0 bases, there was a span of 10 bases. The CDR3 spans 15 residues. Germline loops: CDR1 SGHAT, CDR2 FQNNGV. CDR3 nucleotides: TGTGCCAGCAGCTTGTTAGTTGGTAGCACAGATACGCAGTATTTT. It translates to CASSLLVGSTDTQYF.

The V gene is TRBV14, the J gene TRBJ2-1, with 8 bases lining up with TRBD1. CDR3 length: 17 residues. Germline CDR1 reads SGHDN; CDR2 reads FVKESK. Losses at the gene ends were 0 bases for V and 8 bases for J; bases not matched to a gene: 12. The CDR3 region has the DNA TGTGCCAGCAGCCAAGATATGGGTCAGGGGGCGACCCATGAGCAGTTCTTC. It specifies CASSQDMGQGATHEQFF.

This rearrangement joins TRBV6-5 to TRBJ1-1; 7 nucleotides agree with TRBD1. Germline trimming cut 6 bases from V and 1 base from J; bases unmatched to any gene: 8. Germline CDR1 reads MNHEY; CDR2 reads SVGAGI. There are 15 residues in the CDR3. The CDR3 region has the DNA TGTGCCAGCAGCCCCTTGGAGGGGGCGAACACTGAAGCTTTCTTT. Protein sequence: CASSPLEGANTEAFF.

This clone was counted a single time. The chain links TRBV4-1 to TRBJ2-5; no definite D call. Trimming stripped 0 bases from V and 1 base from J, with 9 bases between. The length of the CDR3 is 15 residues. Germline V gene lookup returns CDR1 MGHRA and CDR2 YSYEKL. The CDR3: CASSQDDSIQETQYF. The CDR3 DNA reads as TGCGCCAGCAGCCAAGATGACTCAATCCAAGAGACCCAGTACTTC.

This clone was found once. This sequence joins TRBV9 and TRBJ1-1; unclear D gene. The germline V gene encodes CDR1 SGDLS and CDR2 YYNGEE. V was clipped by 4 bases and J by 0 bases, with 7 bases between them. The CDR3 is 13 residues long. For the CDR3, the DNA is TGTGCCAGCAGCCCAGAAGTGAACACTGAAGCTTTCTTT. Amino acids: CASSPEVNTEAFF.